The T cell receptor beta chain under discussion was sequenced for a study of cytomegalovirus exposure and HLA in healthy donors. This CDR3 has 16 residues. Germline CDR1 KGHSH, CDR2 LQKENI. The junction had 11 bases not matched to a gene; V was cut back by 4 bases and J by 6 bases. The PCR was carried out with 60 Vbeta primers and 13 Jbeta primers. The repertoire was sequenced with immunoSEQ multiplex PCR; TCRdb's copy has only in-frame clones and lacks some. The data contain about 140,000 clones, about 75% of them singletons. Regarding the study as a whole: More clonal expansion characterized HLA-associated TCR beta chains than equally common others in a later analysis.

This clone was recorded a few times. No antigen is known for it. This sequence was found in a young woman in good health and CMV-seronegative. This chain connects TRBV18 to TRBJ1-1, with 10 bases identical to TRBD1. The sample consisted of PBMCs. The DNA of the CDR3 is TGTGCCAGCTCACAAGGACAGGGGGGTGCGAGGGCTGAAGCTTTCTTT. Encoded protein: CASSQGQGGARAEAFF.